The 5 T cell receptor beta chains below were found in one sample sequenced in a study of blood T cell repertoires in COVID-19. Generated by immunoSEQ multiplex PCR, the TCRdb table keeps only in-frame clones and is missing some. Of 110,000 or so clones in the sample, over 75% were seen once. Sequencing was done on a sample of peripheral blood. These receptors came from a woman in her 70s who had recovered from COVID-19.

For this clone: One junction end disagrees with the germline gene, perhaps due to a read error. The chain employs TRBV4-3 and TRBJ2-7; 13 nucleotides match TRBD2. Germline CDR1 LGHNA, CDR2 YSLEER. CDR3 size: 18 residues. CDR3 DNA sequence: TGCGCCAGCAGACAAGTCCCGGGACTAGCGGGGAGCTCCTACGAGCAGTACTTC. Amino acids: CASRQVPGLAGSSYEQYF.

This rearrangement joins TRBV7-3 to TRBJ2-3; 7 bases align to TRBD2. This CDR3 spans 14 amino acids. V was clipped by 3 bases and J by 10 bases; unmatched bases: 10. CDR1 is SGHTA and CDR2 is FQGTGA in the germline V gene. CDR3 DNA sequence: TGTGCCAGCAGCTTGGGGGGAAGCGGGACGGCGCAGTATTTT. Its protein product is CASSLGGSGTAQYF.

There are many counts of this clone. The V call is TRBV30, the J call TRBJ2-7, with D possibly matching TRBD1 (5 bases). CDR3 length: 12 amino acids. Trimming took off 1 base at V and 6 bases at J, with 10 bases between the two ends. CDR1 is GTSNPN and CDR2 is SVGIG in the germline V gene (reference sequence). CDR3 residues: CAWSAQGREQYF. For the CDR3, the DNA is TGTGCCTGGAGTGCGCAGGGCCGCGAGCAGTACTTC. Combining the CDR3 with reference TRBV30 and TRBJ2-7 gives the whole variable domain SQTIHQWPATLVQPVGSPLSLECTVEGTSNPNLYWYRQAAGRGLQLLFYSVGIGQISSEVPQNLSASRPQDRQFILSSKKLLLSDSGFYLCAWSAQGREQYFGPGTRLTVT.

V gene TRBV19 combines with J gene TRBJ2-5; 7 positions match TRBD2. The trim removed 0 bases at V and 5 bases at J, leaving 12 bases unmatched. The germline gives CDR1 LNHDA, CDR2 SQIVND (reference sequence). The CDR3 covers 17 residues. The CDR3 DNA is TGTGCCAGTAGTATAGACCTCGGCGGGGGTGGCATGGAGACCCAGTACTTC. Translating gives CASSIDLGGGGMETQYF. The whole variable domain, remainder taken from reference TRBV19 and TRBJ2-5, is DGGITQSPKYLFRKEGQNVTLSCEQNLNHDAMYWYRQDPGQGLRLIYYSQIVNDFQKGDIAEGYSVSREKKESFPLTVTSAQKNPTAFYLCASSIDLGGGGMETQYFGPGTRLLVL.

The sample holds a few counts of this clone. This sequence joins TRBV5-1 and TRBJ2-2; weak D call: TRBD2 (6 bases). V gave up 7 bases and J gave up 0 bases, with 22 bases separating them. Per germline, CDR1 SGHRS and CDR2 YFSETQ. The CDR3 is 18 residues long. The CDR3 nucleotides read TGCGCCAGCCATATTGGGAGGTTGGGAATATCGAACACCGGGGAGCTGTTTTTT. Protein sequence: CASHIGRLGISNTGELFF.